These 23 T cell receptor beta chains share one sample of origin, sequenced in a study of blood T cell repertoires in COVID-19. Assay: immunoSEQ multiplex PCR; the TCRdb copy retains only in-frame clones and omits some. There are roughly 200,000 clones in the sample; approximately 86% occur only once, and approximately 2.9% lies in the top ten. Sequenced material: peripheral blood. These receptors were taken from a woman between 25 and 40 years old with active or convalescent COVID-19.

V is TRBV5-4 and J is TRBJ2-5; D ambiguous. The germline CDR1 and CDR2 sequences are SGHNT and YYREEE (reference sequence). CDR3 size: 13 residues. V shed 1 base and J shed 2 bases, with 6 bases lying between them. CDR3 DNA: TGTGCCAGCAGCTTGCACGGGCAAGAGACCCAGTACTTC. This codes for CASSLHGQETQYF.

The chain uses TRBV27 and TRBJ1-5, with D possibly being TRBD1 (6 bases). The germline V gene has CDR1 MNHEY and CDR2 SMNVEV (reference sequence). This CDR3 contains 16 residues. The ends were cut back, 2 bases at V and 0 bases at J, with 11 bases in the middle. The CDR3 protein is CASSLTGSYSNQPQHF. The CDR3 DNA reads TGTGCCAGCAGTTTAACAGGGTCTTATAGCAATCAGCCCCAGCATTTT.

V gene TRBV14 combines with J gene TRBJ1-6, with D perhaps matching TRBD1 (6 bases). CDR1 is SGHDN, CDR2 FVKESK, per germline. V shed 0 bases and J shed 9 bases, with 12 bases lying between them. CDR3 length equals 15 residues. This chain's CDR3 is CASSQEDTGLSPLHF. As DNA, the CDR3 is TGTGCCAGCAGCCAAGAAGACACAGGGCTTTCACCCCTCCACTTT.

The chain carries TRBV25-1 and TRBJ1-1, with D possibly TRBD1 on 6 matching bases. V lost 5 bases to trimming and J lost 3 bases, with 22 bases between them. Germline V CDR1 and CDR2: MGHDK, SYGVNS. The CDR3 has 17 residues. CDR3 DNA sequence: TGTGCCAGCAGTAACTCCTACCGCAGGGGTCGGGACACTGAAGCTTTCTTT. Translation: CASSNSYRRGRDTEAFF.

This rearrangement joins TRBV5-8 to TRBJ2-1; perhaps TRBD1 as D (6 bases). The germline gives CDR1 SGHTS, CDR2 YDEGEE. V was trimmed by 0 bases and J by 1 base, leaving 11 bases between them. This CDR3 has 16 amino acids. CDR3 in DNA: TGTGCCAGCAGCTTGGAGGGGGTAGAGTCCTACAATGAGCAGTTCTTC. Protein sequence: CASSLEGVESYNEQFF.

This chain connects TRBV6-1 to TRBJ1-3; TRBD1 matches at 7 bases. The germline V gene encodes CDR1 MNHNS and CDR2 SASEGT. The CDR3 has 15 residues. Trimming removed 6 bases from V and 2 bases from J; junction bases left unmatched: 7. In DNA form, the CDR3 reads TGTGCCAGCAGCACTACAGGGGAACCTGGAAACACCATATATTTT. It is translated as CASSTTGEPGNTIYF.

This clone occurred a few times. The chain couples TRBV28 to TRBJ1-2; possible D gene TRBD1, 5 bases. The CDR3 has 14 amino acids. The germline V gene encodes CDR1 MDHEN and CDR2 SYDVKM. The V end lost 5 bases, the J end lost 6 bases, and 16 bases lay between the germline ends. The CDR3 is CASSPGGDLNGYTF. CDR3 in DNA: TGTGCCAGCAGTCCGGGGGGGGACCTAAATGGCTACACCTTC.

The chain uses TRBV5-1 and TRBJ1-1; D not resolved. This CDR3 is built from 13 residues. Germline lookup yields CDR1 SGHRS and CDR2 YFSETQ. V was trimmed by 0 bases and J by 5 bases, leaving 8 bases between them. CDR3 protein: CASSLGPGTEAFF. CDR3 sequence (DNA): TGCGCCAGCAGCTTGGGTCCCGGGACTGAAGCTTTCTTT.

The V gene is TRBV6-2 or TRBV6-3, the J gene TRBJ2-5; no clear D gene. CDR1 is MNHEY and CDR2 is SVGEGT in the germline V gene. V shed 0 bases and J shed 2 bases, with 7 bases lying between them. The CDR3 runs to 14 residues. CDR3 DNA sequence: TGTGCCAGCAGTTACTCCGCCAGTCAAGAGACCCAGTACTTC. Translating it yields CASSYSASQETQYF.

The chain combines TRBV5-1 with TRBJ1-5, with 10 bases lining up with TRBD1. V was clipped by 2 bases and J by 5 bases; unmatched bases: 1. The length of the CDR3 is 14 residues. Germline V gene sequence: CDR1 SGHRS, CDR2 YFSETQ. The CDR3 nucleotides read TGCGCCAGCAGCTTAGGGACAGGGGATCAGCCCCAGCATTTT. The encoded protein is CASSLGTGDQPQHF.

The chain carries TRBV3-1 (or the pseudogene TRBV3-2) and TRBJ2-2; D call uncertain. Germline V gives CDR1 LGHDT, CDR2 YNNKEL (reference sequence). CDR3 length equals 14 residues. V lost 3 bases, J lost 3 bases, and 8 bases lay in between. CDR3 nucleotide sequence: TGTGCCAGCAGCCAGGTCGGGTACACCGGGGAGCTGTTTTTT. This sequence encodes CASSQVGYTGELFF.

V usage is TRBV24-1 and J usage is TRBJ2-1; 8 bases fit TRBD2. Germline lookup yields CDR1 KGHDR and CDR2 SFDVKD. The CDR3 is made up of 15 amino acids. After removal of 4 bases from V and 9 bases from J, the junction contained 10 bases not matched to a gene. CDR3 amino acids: CATSDPLPGGSEQFF. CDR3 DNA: TGTGCCACCAGTGACCCCCTACCGGGGGGGAGTGAGCAGTTCTTC.

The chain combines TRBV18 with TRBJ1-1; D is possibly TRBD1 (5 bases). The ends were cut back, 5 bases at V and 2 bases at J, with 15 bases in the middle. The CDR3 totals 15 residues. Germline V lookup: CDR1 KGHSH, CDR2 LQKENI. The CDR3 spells CASSTGPTHNTEAFF. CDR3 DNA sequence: TGTGCCAGCTCAACAGGACCGACACATAACACTGAAGCTTTCTTT.

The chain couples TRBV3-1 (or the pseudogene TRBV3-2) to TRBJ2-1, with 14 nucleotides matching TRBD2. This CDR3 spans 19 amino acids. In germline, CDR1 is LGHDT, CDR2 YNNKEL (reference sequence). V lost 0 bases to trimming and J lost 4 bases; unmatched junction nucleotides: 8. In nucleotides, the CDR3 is TGTGCCAGCAGCCAAGAATCGGGGACTAGCGGGAGAGGATACAATGAGCAGTTCTTC. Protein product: CASSQESGTSGRGYNEQFF.

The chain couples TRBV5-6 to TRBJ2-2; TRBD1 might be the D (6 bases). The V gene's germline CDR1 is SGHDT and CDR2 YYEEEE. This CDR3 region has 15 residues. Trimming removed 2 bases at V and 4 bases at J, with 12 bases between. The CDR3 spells CASSLGGLGTGELFF. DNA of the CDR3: TGTGCCAGCAGCTTAGGGGGTCTCGGCACCGGGGAGCTGTTTTTT.

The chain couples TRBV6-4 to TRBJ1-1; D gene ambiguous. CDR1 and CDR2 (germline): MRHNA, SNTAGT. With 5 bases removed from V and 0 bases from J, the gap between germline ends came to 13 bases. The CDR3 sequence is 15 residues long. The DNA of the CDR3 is TGTGCCAGCAGTCCAGCCGGGAACATGAACACTGAAGCTTTCTTT. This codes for CASSPAGNMNTEAFF.

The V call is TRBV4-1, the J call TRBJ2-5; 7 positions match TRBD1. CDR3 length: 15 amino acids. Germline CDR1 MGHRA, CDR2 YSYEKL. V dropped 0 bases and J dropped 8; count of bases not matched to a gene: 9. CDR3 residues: CASSQEPGQAPTQYF. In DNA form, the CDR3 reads TGCGCCAGCAGCCAAGAACCCGGACAGGCTCCAACCCAGTACTTC.

CDR3 region: CASSESLGTGAYEQYF. The DNA for the CDR3 is TGCGCCAGCAGTGAGTCTCTGGGGACAGGGGCCTACGAGCAGTACTTC. V usage is TRBV10-1 and J usage is TRBJ2-7; 10 positions match TRBD1. V lost 0 bases, J lost 2 bases, and 4 bases stayed unmatched. Germline V gene data show CDR1 as WNHNN and CDR2 as SYGVQD (reference sequence). The CDR3 is made up of 16 amino acids.

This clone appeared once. The CDR3 bases are TGTGCCAGCTCGCGGACCGGGACATGGGGTGAAAAACTGTTTTTT. Protein sequence: CASSRTGTWGEKLFF. The chain has TRBV18 and TRBJ1-4, with D maybe TRBD1 (6 bases). V was clipped by 6 bases and J by 7 bases, with 18 bases between them. Germline CDR1 and CDR2: KGHSH and LQKENI. There are 15 residues in the CDR3.

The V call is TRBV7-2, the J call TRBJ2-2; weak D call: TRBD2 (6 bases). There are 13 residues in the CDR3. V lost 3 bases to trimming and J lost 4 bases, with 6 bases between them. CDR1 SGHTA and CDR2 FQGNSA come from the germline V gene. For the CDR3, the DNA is TGTGCCAGCAGCTTCGGGGGCACCGGGGAGCTGTTTTTT. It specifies CASSFGGTGELFF. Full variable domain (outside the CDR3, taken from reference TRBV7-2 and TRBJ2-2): GAGVSQSPSNKVTEKGKDVELRCDPISGHTALYWYRQSLGQGLEFLIYFQGNSAPDKSGLPSDRFSAERTGGSVSTLTIQRTQQEDSAVYLCASSFGGTGELFFGEGSRLTVL.

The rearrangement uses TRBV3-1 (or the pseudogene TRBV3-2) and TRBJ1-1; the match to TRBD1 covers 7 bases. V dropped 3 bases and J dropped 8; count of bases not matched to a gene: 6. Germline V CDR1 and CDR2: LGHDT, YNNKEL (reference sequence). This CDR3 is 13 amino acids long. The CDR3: CASSQITGAEAFF. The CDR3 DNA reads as TGTGCCAGCAGCCAGATAACAGGGGCGGAAGCTTTCTTT.

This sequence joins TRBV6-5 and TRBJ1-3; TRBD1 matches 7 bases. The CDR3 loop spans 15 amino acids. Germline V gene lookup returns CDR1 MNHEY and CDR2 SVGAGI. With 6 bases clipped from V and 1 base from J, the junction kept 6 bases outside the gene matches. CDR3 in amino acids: CASSWKQGSGNTIYF. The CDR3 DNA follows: TGTGCCAGCAGCTGGAAACAGGGGTCTGGAAACACCATATATTTT.

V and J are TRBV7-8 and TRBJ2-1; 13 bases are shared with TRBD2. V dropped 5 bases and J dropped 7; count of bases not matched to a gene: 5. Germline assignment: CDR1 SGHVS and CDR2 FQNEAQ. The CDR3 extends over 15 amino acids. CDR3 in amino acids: CASSPTSGGLNEQFF. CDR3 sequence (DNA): TGTGCCAGCAGCCCGACTAGCGGGGGGCTAAATGAGCAGTTCTTC.